The clone carrying this T cell receptor (beta chain) is deemed medium-sized. No antigen is known for it. About 500 ng RNA was reverse transcribed with alpha and beta constant-region primers. Each of the alpha and beta chains got its own library through chain-specific third strand synthesis with indices. One primer pair amplified all rearrangements per chain; each cDNA got molecular barcodes. TCRdb re-called the 5' RACE reads through MiXCR, storing one row per CDR3 protein. The table records some 10,000 distinct CDR3 sequences, around 8% of them present only once. The record originates from a study of HIV-infected patients and healthy controls. The repertoire came from unfractionated whole blood and reflected all unsorted peripheral T cells. Per the germline V gene, CDR1 is MGHRA and CDR2 is YSYEKL. Trimming cost V 7 bases and J 8 bases, with 21 bases left between them. CDR3 length equals 15 residues.

Findings and limits, study-wide: Apparent post-therapy Gini recovery among HIV-infected patients was not reproduced with size-matched repertoires.

The V and J genes are TRBV4-1 and TRBJ2-1; maybe TRBD2 (7 bases). The sample consisted of blood. The clonotype was recovered from an adult in good health. CDR3 loop: CASTLRGGGNDEQFF. The DNA of the CDR3 is TGCGCCAGCACCCTAAGGGGGGGGGGGAACGATGAGCAGTTCTTC.